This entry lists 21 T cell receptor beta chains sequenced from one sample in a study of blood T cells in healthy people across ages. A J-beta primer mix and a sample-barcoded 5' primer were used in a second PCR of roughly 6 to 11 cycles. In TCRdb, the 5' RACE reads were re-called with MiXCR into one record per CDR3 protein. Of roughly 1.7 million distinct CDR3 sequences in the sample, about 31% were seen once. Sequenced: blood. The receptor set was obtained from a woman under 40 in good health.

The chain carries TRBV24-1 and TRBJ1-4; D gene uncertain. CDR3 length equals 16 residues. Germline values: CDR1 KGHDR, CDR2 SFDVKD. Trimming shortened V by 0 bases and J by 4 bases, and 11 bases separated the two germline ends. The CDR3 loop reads CATSDLDSRSNEKLFF. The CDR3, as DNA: TGTGCCACCAGTGATTTGGACTCCAGGAGTAATGAAAAACTGTTTTTT.

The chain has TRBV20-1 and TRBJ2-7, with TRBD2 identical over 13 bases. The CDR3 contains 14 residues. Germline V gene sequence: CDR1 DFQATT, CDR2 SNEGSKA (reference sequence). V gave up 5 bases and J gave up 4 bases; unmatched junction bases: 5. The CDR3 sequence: CSALRLAGGYEQYF. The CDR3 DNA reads TGCAGTGCTCTCCGACTAGCGGGAGGTTACGAGCAGTACTTC.

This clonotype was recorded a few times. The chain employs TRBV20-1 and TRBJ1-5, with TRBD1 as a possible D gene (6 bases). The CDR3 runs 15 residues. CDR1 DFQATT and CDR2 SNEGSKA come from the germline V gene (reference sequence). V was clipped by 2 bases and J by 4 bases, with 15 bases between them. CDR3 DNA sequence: TGCAGTGCTAGAACCCACGCCAGGGGAAATCAGCCCCAGCATTTT. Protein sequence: CSARTHARGNQPQHF.

CDR3 residues: CSAPGLRETQYF. DNA of the CDR3: TGCAGTGCGCCTGGACTGCGCGAGACCCAGTACTTC. The chain combines TRBV20-1 with TRBJ2-5, with D perhaps TRBD2 (5 bases). Germline loops: CDR1 DFQATT, CDR2 SNEGSKA (reference sequence). The V gene lost 6 bases and the J gene lost 5 bases, with 13 bases spanning the gap. CDR3 length: 12 amino acids.

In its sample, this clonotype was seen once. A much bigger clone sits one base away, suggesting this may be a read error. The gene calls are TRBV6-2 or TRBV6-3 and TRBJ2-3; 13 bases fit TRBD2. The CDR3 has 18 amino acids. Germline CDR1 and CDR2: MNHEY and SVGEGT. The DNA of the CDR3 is TGTGACAGCAGTCTTGGACTAGCGGGGGACTTCCCCACGGATACGCAGTATTTT. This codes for CDSSLGLAGDFPTDTQYF.

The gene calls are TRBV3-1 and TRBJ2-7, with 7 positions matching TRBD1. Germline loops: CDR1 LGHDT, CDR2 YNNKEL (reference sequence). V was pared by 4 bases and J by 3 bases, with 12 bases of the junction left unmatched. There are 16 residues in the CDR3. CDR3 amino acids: CASSLRGGQLVYEQYF. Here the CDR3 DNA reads TGTGCCAGCAGCCTCAGAGGGGGCCAACTTGTCTACGAGCAGTACTTC.

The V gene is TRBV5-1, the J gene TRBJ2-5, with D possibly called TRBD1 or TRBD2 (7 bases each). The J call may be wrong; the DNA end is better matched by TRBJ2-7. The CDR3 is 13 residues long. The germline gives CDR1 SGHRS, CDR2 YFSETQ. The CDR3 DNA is TGCGCCAGCAAGCGGGACAGACTCTACGAGCAGTACTTC. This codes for CASKRDRLYEQYF.

CDR3: CASSPRGSDEQFF. The CDR3 coding sequence is TGTGCCAGCAGCCCAAGGGGCTCGGATGAGCAGTTCTTC. This sequence joins TRBV3-1 and TRBJ2-1; tentative D call: TRBD1 (5 bases). CDR1 is LGHDT, CDR2 YNNKEL, per germline (reference sequence). CDR3 length equals 13 residues. With 4 bases removed from V and 8 bases from J, the gap between germline ends came to 12 bases.

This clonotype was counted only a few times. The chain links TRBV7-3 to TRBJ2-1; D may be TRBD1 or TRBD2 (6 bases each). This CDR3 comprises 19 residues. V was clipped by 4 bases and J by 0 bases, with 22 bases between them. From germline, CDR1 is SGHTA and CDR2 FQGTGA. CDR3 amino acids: CASSSMGASSVSSYNEQFF. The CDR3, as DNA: TGTGCCAGCAGCTCTATGGGGGCCTCTAGCGTGAGCTCCTACAATGAGCAGTTCTTC.

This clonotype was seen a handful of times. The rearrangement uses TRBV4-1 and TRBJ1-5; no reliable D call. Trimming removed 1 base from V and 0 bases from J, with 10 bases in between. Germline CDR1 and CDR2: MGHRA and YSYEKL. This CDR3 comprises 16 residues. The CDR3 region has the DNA TGCGCCAGCAGCCAAGCTCTAGAGAATAGCAATCAGCCCCAGCATTTT. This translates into CASSQALENSNQPQHF.

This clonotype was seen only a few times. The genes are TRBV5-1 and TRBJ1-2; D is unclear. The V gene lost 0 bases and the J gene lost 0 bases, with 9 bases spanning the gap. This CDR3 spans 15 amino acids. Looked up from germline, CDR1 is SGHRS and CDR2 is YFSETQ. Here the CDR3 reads CASSLGGRTNYGYTF. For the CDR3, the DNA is TGCGCCAGCAGCTTGGGAGGACGGACTAACTATGGCTACACCTTC.

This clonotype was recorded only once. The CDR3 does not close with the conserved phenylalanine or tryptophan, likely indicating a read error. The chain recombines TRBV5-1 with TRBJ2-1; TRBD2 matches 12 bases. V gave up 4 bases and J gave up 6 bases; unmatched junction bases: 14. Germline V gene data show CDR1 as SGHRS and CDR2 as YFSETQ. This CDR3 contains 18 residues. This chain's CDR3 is CASSPGLAGGLGRNEQFC. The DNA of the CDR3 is TGCGCCAGCAGCCCGGGACTAGCGGGTGGATTAGGACGCAATGAGCAGTTCTGC.

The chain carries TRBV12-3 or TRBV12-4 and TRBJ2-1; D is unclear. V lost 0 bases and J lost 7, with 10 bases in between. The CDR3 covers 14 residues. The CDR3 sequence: CASSLASRINEQFF. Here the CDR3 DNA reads TGTGCCAGCAGTTTAGCAAGCAGAATTAATGAGCAGTTCTTC.

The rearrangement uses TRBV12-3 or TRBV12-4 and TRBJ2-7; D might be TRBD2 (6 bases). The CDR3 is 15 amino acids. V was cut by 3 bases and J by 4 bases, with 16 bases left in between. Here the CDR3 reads CASSLGSVSGYEQYF. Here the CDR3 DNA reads TGTGCCAGCAGTTTGGGAAGCGTGAGCGGGTACGAGCAGTACTTC.

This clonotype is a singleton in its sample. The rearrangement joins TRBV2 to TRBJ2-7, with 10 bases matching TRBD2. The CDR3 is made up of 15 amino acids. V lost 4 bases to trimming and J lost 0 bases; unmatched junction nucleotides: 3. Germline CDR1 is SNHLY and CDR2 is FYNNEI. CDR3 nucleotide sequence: TGTGCCAGCAGTGCTAGCGGGAGCTACTCCTACGAGCAGTACTTC. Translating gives CASSASGSYSYEQYF.

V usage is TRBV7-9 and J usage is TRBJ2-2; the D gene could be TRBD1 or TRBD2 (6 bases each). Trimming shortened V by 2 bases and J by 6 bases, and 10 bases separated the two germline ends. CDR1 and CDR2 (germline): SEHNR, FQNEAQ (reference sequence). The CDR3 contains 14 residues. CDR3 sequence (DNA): TGTGCCAGCAGCTTAAGGGGGGATGCCGGGGAGCTGTTTTTT. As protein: CASSLRGDAGELFF.

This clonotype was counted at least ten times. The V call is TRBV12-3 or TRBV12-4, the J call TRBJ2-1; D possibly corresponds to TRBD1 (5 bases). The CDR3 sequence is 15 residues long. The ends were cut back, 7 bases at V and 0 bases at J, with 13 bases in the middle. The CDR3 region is CASTIGQSSYNEQFF. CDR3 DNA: TGTGCCAGCACCATTGGACAAAGCTCCTACAATGAGCAGTTCTTC.

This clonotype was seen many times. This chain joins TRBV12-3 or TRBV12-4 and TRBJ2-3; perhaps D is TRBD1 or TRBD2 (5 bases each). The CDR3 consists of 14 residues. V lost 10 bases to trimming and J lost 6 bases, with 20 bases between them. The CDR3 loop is CATGTVGFGDTQYF. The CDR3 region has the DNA TGTGCCACTGGGACCGTGGGATTTGGTGATACGCAGTATTTT.

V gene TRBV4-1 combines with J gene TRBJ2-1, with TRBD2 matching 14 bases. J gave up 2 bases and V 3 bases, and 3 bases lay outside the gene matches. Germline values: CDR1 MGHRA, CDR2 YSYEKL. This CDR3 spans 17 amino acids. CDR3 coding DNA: TGCGCCAGCAGCCAGAGGGGACTAGCGGGGGCCTACAATGAGCAGTTCTTC. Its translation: CASSQRGLAGAYNEQFF.

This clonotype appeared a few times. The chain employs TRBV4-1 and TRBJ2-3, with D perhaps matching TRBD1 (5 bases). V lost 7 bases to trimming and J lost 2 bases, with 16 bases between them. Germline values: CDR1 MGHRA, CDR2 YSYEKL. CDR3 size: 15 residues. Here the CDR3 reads CASTTGRLFTDTQYF. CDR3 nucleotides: TGCGCCAGCACCACAGGAAGATTATTCACAGATACGCAGTATTTT.

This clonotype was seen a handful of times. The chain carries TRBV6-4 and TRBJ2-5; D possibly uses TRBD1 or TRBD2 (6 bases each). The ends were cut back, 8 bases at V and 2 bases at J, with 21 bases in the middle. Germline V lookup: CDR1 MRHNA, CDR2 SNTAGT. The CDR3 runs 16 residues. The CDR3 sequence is CASLGDVRRGQETQYF. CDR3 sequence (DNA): TGTGCCAGCCTCGGCGATGTGCGGAGGGGGCAAGAGACCCAGTACTTC.